The 19 T cell receptor beta chains reported below all come from one sample, sequenced in a study of neurological immune-mediated disorders. TCRdb reprocessed the 5' RACE reads with MiXCR, giving one entry per CDR3 protein. In the table there are 80,000 to 85,000 distinct CDR3 sequences, around 2.6% of which are singletons. Input material: PBMCs. The receptors come from a young woman with multiple sclerosis.

Comments on this clonotype: This may come from a read error, since a much larger clone is one base off. V usage is TRBV11-2 and J usage is TRBJ2-7, with TRBD1 as a possible D gene (5 bases). The germline gives CDR1 SGHAT, CDR2 FQNNGV. V gave up 4 bases and J gave up 7 bases, with 17 bases separating them. The CDR3 has 14 amino acids. CDR3 amino acids: CASSSQGHLGEQYF. The CDR3 DNA follows: TGTGCCAGCAGCTCCCAGGGCCACCTGGGAGAGCAGTACTTC. The variable domain in full, completed from reference TRBV11-2 and TRBJ2-7, reads EAGVAQSPRYKIIEKRQSVAFWCNPISGHATLYWYQQILGQGPKLLIQFQNNGVVDDSQLPKDRFSAERLKGVDSTLKIQPAKLEDSAVYLCASSSQGHLGEQYFGPGTRLTVT.

This clonotype was recorded at least ten times. The rearrangement uses TRBV4-3 and TRBJ1-1; D not resolved. Trimming shortened V by 4 bases and J by 4 bases, and 13 bases separated the two germline ends. The CDR3 runs to 14 residues. CDR1 and CDR2 from the germline V gene are LGHNA and YSLEER. CDR3 sequence (DNA): TGCGCCAGCAGCCCCGAGAGGTTGGGCACTGAAGCTTTCTTT. This encodes CASSPERLGTEAFF.

This clonotype was observed many times. The rearrangement links TRBV7-9 to TRBJ2-7; D remains ambiguous. The CDR3 consists of 15 residues. The germline V gene encodes CDR1 SEHNR and CDR2 FQNEAQ (reference sequence). The germline V and J ends were trimmed by 8 bases and 1 base, with 18 bases remaining between them. The CDR3 DNA is TGTGCCAGCGCCCCTTACGGTGAGGTTTCCTACGAGCAGTACTTC. As protein: CASAPYGEVSYEQYF.

This clonotype was observed many times. J is TRBJ1-1 and V is TRBV20-1, with TRBD1 matching over 11 bases. Germline lookup yields CDR1 DFQATT and CDR2 SNEGSKA (reference sequence). The CDR3 runs 15 residues. V was pared by 2 bases and J by 7 bases, with 9 bases of the junction left unmatched. The CDR3 sequence is CSARPRTGGVGEAFF. CDR3 nucleotide sequence: TGCAGTGCTAGACCAAGGACAGGGGGCGTGGGTGAAGCTTTCTTT.

This clonotype was observed at least ten times. This chain connects TRBV24-1 to TRBJ2-1, with D maybe TRBD1 (5 bases). Germline V CDR1 and CDR2: KGHDR, SFDVKD. The CDR3 is 15 amino acids. V lost 5 bases, J lost 0 bases, and 10 bases lay in between. Written as DNA, the CDR3 is TGTGCCACCAGTGCCTTACAGGACTCCTACAATGAGCAGTTCTTC. Translating it yields CATSALQDSYNEQFF.

This clonotype was recorded many times. The J gene is TRBJ1-1, the V gene TRBV5-1; unclear D gene. The CDR3 runs to 13 residues. Germline V gene lookup returns CDR1 SGHRS and CDR2 YFSETQ. V lost 4 bases and J 0 bases, leaving 7 bases between the germline ends. CDR3: CASSAELNTEAFF. The CDR3 region has the DNA TGCGCCAGCAGCGCCGAATTGAACACTGAAGCTTTCTTT. Full variable domain (remainder filled in from reference TRBV5-1 and TRBJ1-1): KAGVTQTPRYLIKTRGQQVTLSCSPISGHRSVSWYQQTPGQGLQFLFEYFSETQRNKGNFPGRFSGRQFSNSRSEMNVSTLELGDSALYLCASSAELNTEAFFGQGTRLTVV.

At least ten counts were recorded for this clonotype. The chain couples TRBV5-6 to TRBJ1-2, with D hard to call. The germline gives CDR1 SGHDT, CDR2 YYEEEE. V dropped 1 base and J dropped 4 bases, with 11 bases sitting between them. This CDR3 is built from 14 residues. The CDR3 nucleotides read TGTGCCAGCAGCTTGATTCGGTCTTTCTATGGCTACACCTTC. Translated, it gives CASSLIRSFYGYTF.

This clonotype was found many times. The rearrangement uses TRBV20-1 and TRBJ1-2; 10 nucleotides match TRBD1. The V gene's germline CDR1 is DFQATT and CDR2 SNEGSKA (reference sequence). CDR3 length: 15 residues. V lost 0 bases, J lost 7 bases, and 8 bases stayed unmatched. CDR3 nucleotide sequence: TGCAGTGCTAGAGAGTTGGGACAGGGGATAGGTGGCTACACCTTC. Amino acid sequence: CSARELGQGIGGYTF.

The table lists this clonotype with many counts. The chain is built from TRBV11-3 and TRBJ1-1; D uncertain. CDR1 is SGHNT, CDR2 YENEEA, per germline. The CDR3 extends over 15 amino acids. The V gene lost 5 bases and the J gene lost 4 bases, with 17 bases spanning the gap. CDR3 residues: CASSLHMQLGTEAFF. In DNA, the CDR3 is TGTGCCAGCAGCCTCCACATGCAACTAGGCACTGAAGCTTTCTTT. Drawing the rest from reference TRBV11-3 and TRBJ1-1, the complete variable domain is EAGVVQSPRYKIIEKKQPVAFWCNPISGHNTLYWYLQNLGQGPELLIRYENEEAVDDSQLPKDRFSAERLKGVDSTLKIQPAELGDSAVYLCASSLHMQLGTEAFFGQGTRLTVV.

The table lists this clonotype with many counts. The rearrangement links TRBV4-1 to TRBJ2-7; D not resolved. This CDR3 is 15 amino acids long. V was shortened by 0 bases and J by 0 bases, with 9 bases between the two germline ends. CDR1 MGHRA and CDR2 YSYEKL come from the germline V gene. As DNA, the CDR3 is TGCGCCAGCAGCCAAGACAGTGCCGACTCCTACGAGCAGTACTTC. Its translation: CASSQDSADSYEQYF.

This clonotype was seen ten or more times. CDR3 DNA sequence: TGTGCCAGCAGCCTTGGGGGACAATCTAAGCTGTACTTC. Translation gives CASSLGGQSKLYF. V gene TRBV7-9 combines with J gene TRBJ2-7; maybe TRBD1 (6 bases). The CDR3 covers 13 residues. V shed 5 bases and J shed 12 bases, with 20 bases lying between them. Germline V CDR1 and CDR2: SEHNR, FQNEAQ (reference sequence).

This clonotype was found many times. In DNA, the CDR3 is TGTGCCAGCAGCCTGCAACTAGCGGGGTCCTACGAGCAGTACTTC. It codes for CASSLQLAGSYEQYF. This chain joins TRBV5-6 and TRBJ2-7; 10 bases are a match to TRBD2. The junction had 5 bases not matched to a gene; V was cut back by 4 bases and J by 1 base. This CDR3 is 15 amino acids long. CDR1 is SGHDT and CDR2 is YYEEEE in the germline V gene.

This clonotype has a count of ten or more. The genes are TRBV20-1 and TRBJ2-3, with 9 bases that match TRBD1. Losses at the gene ends were 6 bases for V and 7 bases for J; bases not matched to a gene: 11. The CDR3 runs 14 residues. The germline V gene encodes CDR1 DFQATT and CDR2 SNEGSKA (reference sequence). The CDR3 protein is CSAGTGIPGHTQYF. The CDR3 coding sequence is TGCAGTGCCGGGACAGGGATTCCGGGCCATACGCAGTATTTT.

This clonotype appeared many times. The DNA of the CDR3 is TGTGCCAGCACCACTAGCGATGAGCAGTTCTTC. It encodes CASTTSDEQFF. The gene calls are TRBV6-1 and TRBJ2-1, with 7 bases lining up with TRBD2. Germline CDR1 is MNHNS and CDR2 is SASEGT. The junction had 2 bases not matched to a gene; V was cut back by 7 bases and J by 8 bases. This CDR3 is built from 11 residues.

This clonotype has ten or more counts. The rearrangement joins TRBV28 to TRBJ2-3; D is unresolved. With 2 bases removed from V and 6 bases from J, the gap between germline ends came to 12 bases. This CDR3 comprises 14 residues. The germline CDR1 and CDR2 sequences are MDHEN and SYDVKM. The CDR3 sequence is CASSLVSPRDTQYF. CDR3 nucleotide sequence: TGTGCCAGCAGTTTAGTCAGCCCTCGGGATACGCAGTATTTT.

This clonotype was seen repeatedly, ten times or more. The chain has TRBV10-2 and TRBJ2-7; D might be TRBD2 (6 bases). V lost 6 bases and J lost 2, with 17 bases in between. CDR1 WSHSY and CDR2 SAAADI come from the germline V gene. This CDR3 is 15 amino acids long. In nucleotides, the CDR3 is TGCGCCAGCAGGCAAACCGGGACTCAGACCTACGAGCAGTACTTC. Protein sequence: CASRQTGTQTYEQYF.

This clonotype was observed at least ten times. The rearrangement uses TRBV7-2 and TRBJ2-5, with D hard to call. The germline V gene encodes CDR1 SGHTA and CDR2 FQGNSA. The CDR3 contains 13 residues. Trimming took 3 bases from V and 3 from J, leaving 8 bases between them. The CDR3 DNA is TGTGCCAGCAGCTTCAGAAGAGAAGAGACCCAGTACTTC. Amino acids: CASSFRREETQYF.

This clonotype was counted many times. The V gene is TRBV5-1, the J gene TRBJ2-2, with 8 bases lining up with TRBD1. The germline V gene has CDR1 SGHRS and CDR2 YFSETQ. This CDR3 has 16 amino acids. The V and J ends lost 3 bases and 5 bases, in that order; junction bases with no gene match: 9. The DNA of the CDR3 is TGCGCCAGCAGCTACCTAGGACAGGGAAGGACCGGGGAGCTGTTTTTT. Its translation: CASSYLGQGRTGELFF.

The table lists this clonotype with many counts. The chain uses TRBV20-1 and TRBJ1-3; D possibly corresponds to TRBD1 (5 bases). This CDR3 region has 15 residues. V lost 0 bases and J lost 7, with 16 bases in between. Germline-derived CDR1 and CDR2 are DFQATT and SNEGSKA (reference sequence). CDR3 bases: TGCAGTGCTAGAGATATGAGGGGCGCAACTAACACCATATATTTT. Its protein product is CSARDMRGATNTIYF.